The present T cell receptor (beta chain) was sequenced within a study of cytomegalovirus exposure and HLA in healthy donors (dated by TCRdb to 2015 to 2018). General notes on the study: An earlier analysis of some 500 of the donors reported 250 to 350 Gb of sequence data and 100 million to 130 million unique TCR beta sequences from approximately 180 million T cells. An earlier analysis of 500 to 750 of the donors applied high-throughput TCR beta sequencing to assess whether each TCR beta V gene segment acted as functional or pseudogenic. The later analysis used no new phenotypic data to find candidate immune exposures, relying instead on TCR beta sequences and their occurrence across donors. Using immunosequencing, the study profiled T cell repertoires from about 610 subjects and related those repertoires to cytomegalovirus serostatus. Both class I and class II loci were covered by HLA typing, at four-digit resolution. To study patterns of TCR occurrence, a later analysis re-analyzed previously published TCR beta repertoires from just over 650 donors and added high-resolution HLA genotyping. Donor age, sex, ethnicity and CMV serostatus were compiled together with the repertoire data. In a later genetic analysis, genome-wide SNP genotypes for about 65% of the roughly 670 donors were used, and that subset was treated as a discovery cohort. The study aimed to test whether cataloging public T cell receptors could reveal signatures of past pathogen exposure. Among roughly 400 genotyped donors of the cohort, an average of about 240,000 unique TCR beta nucleotide sequences were sequenced per donor, around a sixth of them non-productive. An early release covering 550 to 700 HLA-typed donors comprised 300 to 350 gigabases of sequencing data and about 90 million unique TCR sequences. Typing coverage varied by locus: roughly 620-640 donors for A, B, C, DRB1 and DQB1; approximately 500 for DQA1; more than 600 for DPA1; about 450 for DPB1. Four to six DR-DQ haplotypes were handled as single units for association and clustering because linkage in the cohort was strong. All discovery cohort repertoires had been generated on a single sequencing platform. In addition to the first cohort of 650 to 750 subjects, a separate validation cohort of approximately 130 different subjects was used. Among the approximately 420 genotyped donors, around 79% belonged to the genetic ancestry cluster associated with self-reported Caucasian donors. To predict cytomegalovirus infection status, the study brought together high-throughput TCR immunosequencing, statistical association of individual TCRs with disease status, and machine learning. Broader findings and caveats from the paper: For the cohort, immune exposure information was limited to CMV serostatus. V-gene and J-gene trimming of TCR beta chains was associated with a missense DCLRE1C variant in a later genetic analysis, and the association was replicated in an independent cohort. Specific HLA alleles were associated with 18,000 or so TCR beta sequences at a false discovery rate of 0.05 in a later analysis. A few of the identified cytomegalovirus-associated TCR beta chains were confirmed in vitro to be specific for cytomegalovirus antigens. Approximately 16 rarely observed V segments, including chromosome 9 orphons, were excluded from the earlier analysis of almost 600 of the donors because counts were too low. In a later analysis, TCR association rates were found to vary across HLA loci, with the most associated TCRs seen for DRB1 alleles and the fewest for HLA-C alleles. In an earlier analysis of around 600 of the donors, most TCR beta V segments appeared in productive rearrangements about 87% or about 30% of the time, broadly matching IMGT annotations. The classifier was reported to diagnose cytomegalovirus status with high specificity and sensitivity in both the original and validation cohorts. Sequencing depth was assumed to be roughly uniform across donors in the presence/absence analyses, though that assumption may not hold. According to a later analysis, parvovirus B19, influenza, CMV and Epstein-Barr virus appeared linked to several top co-occurrence clusters. A group of highly shared sequence variants was considered likely to be a technical artifact of the sequencing pipeline. In the study, some 160 TCR beta chains were listed as associated with cytomegalovirus. Because some donors lacked HLA typing at each locus, the association tests relied only on the typed subset. When HLA alleles, especially DR and DQ, strongly co-occurred, attributing TCR associations to individual alleles was difficult. While some public TCRs were present in many individuals, most TCR sequences turned up only very rarely across donors. Some IMGT-functional V segments, including TRBV6-2 and TRBV6-3, could not be told apart with the 87-base-pair reads, so those segments were excluded. The cohort was sequenced for TCR beta chains only, and without alpha or paired-chain data the features that could be detected were limited. In a later genetic analysis, fewer N-insertions in productive TCRs were reported among donors in an Asian-associated ancestry cluster than the roughly 700-donor mean. Correlated functional status among segregating V segments might reflect linkage disequilibrium, but an unknown experimental factor could not be ruled out. A further reported finding was that TCR beta sequences accurately predicted the HLA-A and HLA-B alleles for most subjects in the first cohort. In a later analysis, most CMV-associated TCR beta chains were found to appear HLA-restricted, with HLA associations seemingly driven largely by CMV exposure. In a later analysis, HLA-associated TCR beta chains were found to be more clonally expanded and to have lower generation probabilities than equally common non-associated chains. It was suggested by the authors that the approach could potentially be generalized to other disease states and immunological phenotypes.

The cohort consisted of hundreds of healthy bone marrow donors. Cohort members were all nominally healthy when sampled, although unrecorded immune exposures were likely present. The donor was CMV seronegative and belonged to the group of around 400 seronegative cohort members. A peripheral blood sample was provided by each donor, and peripheral blood mononuclear cells were used for TCR beta sequencing. The Qiagen DNeasy Blood Extraction Kit was used to extract genomic DNA from the blood cell samples. The library relied on the immunoSEQ multiplex PCR assay. A mixture of 60 forward primers for TCR Vbeta segments and 13 reverse primers for TCR Jbeta segments was used in the multiplex PCR. Amplification of the CDR3 region of rearranged TCR beta genes was performed with a multiplex PCR assay on genomic DNA. The Illumina HiSeq System was used to sequence the amplified TCR beta libraries as 87-base-pair reads. From the authors' description of their analysis: In a later analysis, some 80 million unique TCR beta chains were counted across the approximately 620 repertoires, and approximately 9.9 million of these chains were shared by at least two donors. Raw reads were error-corrected and collapsed into unique sequences by a nearest-neighbor algorithm in which closely related sequences were merged to remove PCR and sequencing errors. CDR3 sequences were aligned to IMGT reference sequences to assign V, D and J gene segments. For a sequence to be retained, at least a six-nucleotide match to both a V gene segment and a J gene segment was required. A rearrangement counted as productive if the CDR3 had no stop codons and remained in frame with V and J, and every other rearrangement counted as non-productive. Following IMGT convention, CDR3 was defined as the stretch from the second conserved V-encoded cysteine to the conserved J-encoded phenylalanine. The earlier analysis of roughly 590 of the donors excluded any sequence lacking an unambiguous match to a single V gene segment. In an earlier analysis of approximately 590 of the donors, a V segment was called functional when productive rearrangements were above 56.7%, and segregating when the standard deviation between donors exceeded 5%. A statistical classification framework was built to diagnose cytomegalovirus status from the catalog of TCR beta chain sequences. V and J gene assignment, in a later analysis, came from comparing TCR nucleotide sequences with IMGT/GENE-DB human TR gene sequences. Using the TCRdist pipeline, a later analysis assigned CDR3 sequences along with most-parsimonious VDJ recombination scenarios. A later analysis defined each TCR beta chain by its CDR3 amino acid sequence plus V-gene family, and excluded reads lacking a unique V-gene family. As a way to deal with suspected cross-contamination and a sequencing artifact, a later analysis dropped 500 to 700 nucleotide sequences that were highly shared and had low generation probability. In a later analysis, a clonal expansion index for each public chain was calculated from normalized within-repertoire ranks of inferred template counts. In a later analysis, generation probabilities were computed with a VDJ recombination model fitted to out-of-frame rearrangements, and the resulting probabilities were checked against IGoR. Hypergeometric tests were used in a later analysis to score TCR-TCR, TCR-HLA and TCR-CMV co-occurrence, with a repertoire-size bias correction applied to the TCR pairs. A later analysis estimated false discovery rates by permuting HLA or CMV assignments 20 times. A later analysis grouped co-occurring TCRs with DBSCAN, adding TCRdist sequence similarity when clustering within HLA-allele-positive subsets. Repertoires with fewer than 30,000 or more than 120,000 public chains were left out of co-occurrence clustering, as were a handful of repertoires with anomalous nucleotide sharing. TCRdb retrieved this table from immuneACCESS and kept in-frame rearrangements only. Not all clones are present; in checked studies, unresolved V genes account for under half, and no reason is known for the remainder. From that table come the V and J calls and clone size; the DNA was used to work out D and trimming. This specimen's table enumerates just over 80,000 clones. Clones ranked in the top ten supply about 1.1% of the sample.

The CDR3, cysteine through phenylalanine, is 13 amino acids long. This entry keeps only the CDR3 DNA: 39 bases, framed from base 1. The germline ends are 11 bases apart after V is trimmed by 6 bases and J by 2 bases. For CDR1 and CDR2, the germline V gene lists SNHLY and FYNNEI. Comment on this clone: Its target antigen remains unknown.

The rearranged segments are TRBV2 and TRBJ2-7, and the D gene may be TRBD1, 6 bases matching. The sequenced sample was PBMCs. This TCR was sampled from a woman in her 30s in good health and CMV-seronegative. The CDR3 loop reads CASRAGAAYEQYF. The sequenced DNA is TGTGCCAGCAGGGCAGGGGCCGCCTACGAGCAGTACTTC.